The source of this TCR beta chain is a study of shared clonotypes between healthy human individuals (dated by TCRdb to the early 2020s). For context, the study as a whole: The cohort included three men and a couple of women between 18 and 49 years of age. Blood TCR repertoires of a handful of healthy adults were deeply sequenced to estimate repertoire size and the extent of clonotype sharing between individuals. Per donor, leukapheresis produced somewhere between about 0.9 and 9.5 billion PBMCs. To increase sequencing depth and limit assay-specific biases, TCR repertoire library preparation and sequencing were carried out by different laboratories using diverse techniques.

Using the deep immunoSEQ assay, TCR CDR3 regions were amplified from genomic DNA by multiplex PCR. Genomic DNA extracted from each cell subset was distributed evenly over all wells of several immunoSEQ 96-well plates, and each plate served as one replicate. For unsorted PBMC, roughly 300 ng of genomic DNA, equivalent to 25,000 to 35,000 T cell genomes, went into each replicate PCR. Ten immunoSEQ deep assay plates were used to sequence unsorted PBMC genomic DNA. Purified libraries were measured with a Qubit 3.0 fluorometer, size-checked on a Bioanalyzer 2100, and measured again with the KAPA Library Quantification kit. Every immunoSEQ 96-well plate was sequenced on a separate single-read 150-cycle Illumina NextSeq 550 flow cell. As for the original processing: Because only junctional sequences without quality scores were contained in the immunoSEQ output, filtering matching that applied to full-length reads could not be performed. To assign V/J genes and CDR3, sequences were annotated against IMGT germline references using PyIR, a Python wrapper for IgBLAST v1.9. Reads were removed for weak V/J assignments (E-value above 1e-6), missing CDR3, stop codons, out-of-frame junctions, or ambiguous translated residues. V3J clonotypes were defined as sequences sharing an identical inferred V gene, J gene, and CDR3 amino acid sequence. Percentage overlap between repertoires was computed as shared unique clonotypes divided by the size of the smaller repertoire. Three approaches were used to assess repertoire richness: RTK rarefaction, the Chao1 estimator, and Recon v2.1 estimates of unobserved clonotypes. TCRdb provides this immuneACCESS table in a form limited to in-frame rearrangements. Some clones are lacking; in checked studies, under half of them reflect an unresolved V gene, and why the rest are absent is not known. V, J and clone size were drawn from that table, and D and trimming were deduced from the DNA. The sample profile shows some 480,000 clones; approximately 79% of them were found once. Jointly, the top ten make up about 12% of the sample.

Overall study results and their limits: Based on pairwise subsampling, the degree of clonotype sharing among donors was expected to be affected by sequencing depth. Sampling was restricted to blood, and TCR repertoires in tissues likely differ from the TCR repertoires found in blood. The small number of donors limited the genetic and exposure-history diversity represented.

Healthy HIV-negative adults with no recently reported acute infections or vaccinations were included as donors. Every donor was a Caucasian adult living in Nashville, Tennessee, USA. For unsorted samples, 90 million to 95 million PBMCs were counted, and genomic DNA was extracted using the QIAamp DNA Blood Mini kit. Blood was obtained by leukapheresis, after which PBMCs were separated by Ficoll-Histopaque density gradient centrifugation and cryopreserved in liquid nitrogen vapor phase. From its cysteine to its phenylalanine, the CDR3 spans 14 amino acids. Solely the CDR3 DNA is kept, with 42 bases framed from the first base. Based on the germline V gene, the CDR1 and CDR2 sequences are SNHLY and FYNNEI. At the junction V is shortened by 5 bases and J by 0 bases, with 8 bases in between. Details on this clone: It has no known antigen specificity. Base qualities are not recorded, but no much larger clone differs from it by a single base. This specimen includes other DNA sequences encoding the same CDR3.

The sample consisted of PBMCs. Rearrangement joined TRBV2 to TRBJ2-1; TRBD2 is possibly the D segment (6 matching bases). The receptor was derived from a woman in her thirties or forties in good health. Some clones in this sample may be carry-over from other donors' samples. At the DNA level, the sequence is TGTGCCAGCAGTAGCGGGTTCTCCTACAATGAGCAGTTCTTC. This yields the protein CASSSGFSYNEQFF.